This paragraph covers one T cell receptor (beta chain) sequence. Antigen specificity is unknown. These data belong to a study of CD8+CD57+ T cells in acquired aplastic anemia. The wider study: On average, sorted CD4+ and CD8+ cells gave 3.2 ug of DNA. CD4+ reads averaged about 10 million in healthy donors.

The ends were cut back, 3 bases at V and 6 bases at J, with 12 bases in the middle. The CDR3 contains 13 residues. In germline, CDR1 is SQVTM, CDR2 ANQGSEA. General study findings and limits: Patients and controls were not found to differ significantly in CD8+ Simpson's diversity.

CDR3 and TCR beta VDJ profiling relied on genomic DNA as the template. MiXCR, run by TCRdb on the reads, gives a single entry per CDR3 protein. The table shows roughly 130,000 distinct CDR3 sequences, with around 50% occurring only once. The sequenced sample consisted of sorted CD4+, CD8+, or CD8+CD57+ T cells (not recorded which) from PBMCs. This chain uses TRBV29-1 with TRBJ2-1; perhaps TRBD2 as D (5 bases). The sequence was collected from a human donor in good health, serving as a control. The CDR3 nucleotides read TGCAGCGTTGAGGGTCTAGCAGGCAATGAGCAGTTCTTC. Encoded protein: CSVEGLAGNEQFF.